A selection of T cell receptor beta chains follows, all from one sample in a study of blood T cell repertoires in COVID-19. The assay was immunoSEQ multiplex PCR, and TCRdb's table has in-frame clones only and misses some. The sample carries some 66,000 clones, 70% to 90% recorded once. The sequencing input was peripheral blood. The source is a man aged 50 or older with active COVID-19. Both conserved end residues are part of each CDR3. D genes are given only for firm matches. A row's size may be missing; if present it is once, few, many or a size class.

V gene	clone size	J gene	D gene	CDR3 DNA	CDR3 protein
TRBV19	NA	TRBJ1-5	NA	TGTGCCAGTAGTATAGACCCCTCGACAGGATTCAATCAGCCCCAGCATTTT	CASSIDPSTGFNQPQHF
TRBV30	once	TRBJ2-3	NA	TGTGCCTGGAGTCAGGGACTCAGCACAGATACGCAGTATTTT	CAWSQGLSTDTQYF
TRBV6-2/TRBV6-3	NA	TRBJ2-3	TRBD2	TGTGCCAGCAGTTATCTAGCGGGAGGCACAGATACGCAGTATTTT	CASSYLAGGTDTQYF
TRBV7-9	NA	TRBJ2-3	NA	TGTGCCAGCAGCTCACTCTCTAGCAATACGCAGTATTTT	CASSSLSSNTQYF
TRBV19	NA	TRBJ2-2	NA	TGTGCCAGTAGGGCGGGACGGAGTAACACCGGGGAGCTGTTTTTT	CASRAGRSNTGELFF
TRBV2	few	TRBJ1-5	NA	TGTGCCAGCAGTGAGATCGACACGAAAAATCAGCCCCAGCATTTT	CASSEIDTKNQPQHF
TRBV5-1	NA	TRBJ1-1	NA	TGCGCCAGCAGCTTGGGAGACTTGAACACTGAAGCTTTCTTT	CASSLGDLNTEAFF
TRBV29-1	NA	TRBJ2-3	TRBD2	TGCAGCGCAAAGGGACTAGCGGGACCAGATACGCAGTATTTT	CSAKGLAGPDTQYF
TRBV19	NA	TRBJ2-2	NA	TGTGCCAGTAGTATTGGGGCAGGGGCCGGGGAGCTGTTTTTT	CASSIGAGAGELFF
TRBV5-5	NA	TRBJ2-3	TRBD2	TGTGCCAGCAGCTTGGACGGACTAGAGATAGATACGCAGTATTTT	CASSLDGLEIDTQYF
TRBV27	NA	TRBJ2-1	TRBD1	TGTGCCAGCAGGAGGCCGGGGACAGGGACCTACAATGAGCAGTTCTTC	CASRRPGTGTYNEQFF
TRBV5-6	NA	TRBJ2-1	NA	TGTGCCAGCATCCAGAGGGTAAGGACTACTACTTGGGATGAGCAGTTCTTC	CASIQRVRTTTWDEQFF
TRBV4-1	NA	TRBJ2-1	TRBD1	TGCGCCAGCAGCCAAGAATACAGGGGCACCTACAATGAGCAGTTCTTC	CASSQEYRGTYNEQFF
TRBV6-5	NA	TRBJ2-7	TRBD1	TGTGCCAGCAGCCCCACAGCAGGGGGCGGATACGAGCAGTACTTC	CASSPTAGGGYEQYF
TRBV19	NA	TRBJ1-2	NA	TGTGCCAGTAGTAAAGTGGCAGGGCCGGATGGCTACACCTTC	CASSKVAGPDGYTF
TRBV2	NA	TRBJ2-1	TRBD2	TGTGCCAGCAGGAGGGTGACTTTAACTAGCGGGAGCCACAATGAGCAGTTCTTC	CASRRVTLTSGSHNEQFF
TRBV9	NA	TRBJ2-5	NA	TGTGCCAGCAGCGTAGCCGCCGCAGGGCAAGAGACCCAGTACTTC	CASSVAAAGQETQYF
TRBV19	once	TRBJ2-4	TRBD2	TGTGCCAGTAGTATGAGCGGCGGGGGAGTAGCCAAAAACATTCAGTACTTC	CASSMSGGGVAKNIQYF
TRBV5-1	NA	TRBJ1-1	NA	TGCGCCAGCAGCCCCAATGGAGGGGCCACTGAAGCTTTCTTT	CASSPNGGATEAFF
TRBV12-3/TRBV12-4	once	TRBJ2-7	NA	TGTGCCAGCAGCCGGGGAGTTGGCTACGAGCAGTACTTC	CASSRGVGYEQYF
TRBV15	NA	TRBJ1-1	NA	TGTGCCACCAGCAGTTCCCAGGGAATCACTGAAGCTTTCTTT	CATSSSQGITEAFF
TRBV4-2	NA	TRBJ1-4	NA	TGTGCCAGCAGCATTTCCTATCCAACTAATGAAAAACTGTTTTTT	CASSISYPTNEKLFF
TRBV20-1	NA	TRBJ2-3	NA	TGCAGTGCTAGTCTAGCGATCCACACAGATACGCAGTATTTT	CSASLAIHTDTQYF
TRBV20-1	NA	TRBJ1-5	NA	TGCAGTGCCAGTGTGGGGGGAGGTTGGAATCAGCCCCAGCATTTT	CSASVGGGWNQPQHF
TRBV2	NA	TRBJ2-2	NA	TGTGCCAGCAGTGCGGGCCCGGGGGCGAACACCGGGGAGCTGTTTTTT	CASSAGPGANTGELFF
TRBV6-6	NA	TRBJ1-4	TRBD1	TGTGCCAGCACTTTGGCAGGGGGCTATGAAAAACTGTTTTTT	CASTLAGGYEKLFF
TRBV6-1	NA	TRBJ1-1	TRBD1	TGTGCCAGCAGTGAAGGGGCAGGGGGCCTTGATGTATTGAACACTGAAGCTTTCTTT	CASSEGAGGLDVLNTEAFF
TRBV30	once	TRBJ2-5	TRBD2	TGTGCCTGGAACGTTGGGACTACGTCCCAGACCCAGTACTTC	CAWNVGTTSQTQYF
TRBV3-1/TRBV3-2	NA	TRBJ1-1	NA	TGTGCCAGCAGCCTCTGGGGGGGCGGCGCTTTCTTT	CASSLWGGGAFF
TRBV6-6	NA	TRBJ2-5	NA	TGTGCCAGCAGCCCAGGAACTAGCACCCAAGAGACCCAGTACTTC	CASSPGTSTQETQYF
TRBV7-2	NA	TRBJ2-2	NA	TGTGCCAGCAGCCACCTCCTGGCGGGGACCGGGGAGCTGTTTTTT	CASSHLLAGTGELFF
TRBV27	NA	TRBJ1-1	TRBD1	TGTGCCAGCAGTCCGACAGGGGCTTGGAACACTGAAGCTTTCTTT	CASSPTGAWNTEAFF
TRBV2	NA	TRBJ1-4	TRBD1	TGTGCCAGCAGAACCGGGACAGGGGGCTCCACAACTAATGAAAAACTGTTTTTT	CASRTGTGGSTTNEKLFF
TRBV18	NA	TRBJ2-5	TRBD1	TGTGCCAGCTCAAAATTCTCTACAGGGGGCCCTAAAGCGGAGACCCAGTACTTC	CASSKFSTGGPKAETQYF
TRBV29-1	NA	TRBJ2-1	TRBD2	TGCAGCGTTGGAGGTCGGGGGGAGACCAATGAGCAGTTCTTC	CSVGGRGETNEQFF
TRBV18	NA	TRBJ2-3	TRBD2	TGTGCCAGCTCAGGCGGACTAGCGGGAGCCGATACGCAGTATTTT	CASSGGLAGADTQYF
TRBV7-9	NA	TRBJ1-2	TRBD1	TGTGCCAGCAGCTTCCTAGGCCGACAGGGTGGAGGCTACACCTTC	CASSFLGRQGGGYTF
TRBV5-1	NA	TRBJ2-3	TRBD2	TGCGCCAGCAGCTTAAACAGCGGGACTGCAGATACGCAGTATTTT	CASSLNSGTADTQYF
TRBV29-1	NA	TRBJ2-1	TRBD2	TGCAGCGTTGATAGGAGACTAGCGGTCTACAATGAGCAGTTCTTC	CSVDRRLAVYNEQFF
TRBV4-1	NA	TRBJ2-3	TRBD2	TGCGCCAGCAGCCTCGGGACTAGCGGGGCCGATACGCAGTATTTT	CASSLGTSGADTQYF
TRBV5-1	NA	TRBJ2-5	TRBD2	TGCGCCAGCAGCTTGATAGCGGGGGCCTCCGGGACCCAGTACTTC	CASSLIAGASGTQYF
TRBV4-1	NA	TRBJ1-4	NA	TGCGCCAGCAGCCAAGGTAACGGGGGGACTGGCGAAAAACTGTTTTTT	CASSQGNGGTGEKLFF